Presented here are 3 T cell receptor beta chains from one specimen sequenced in a study of graft-versus-host responses after intestinal transplantation. Libraries were prepared by immunoSEQ multiplex PCR; TCRdb keeps only in-frame clonotypes and omits some of them. Among about 88,000 clones listed, 90% were seen once. The antigens of these receptors remain unknown. The starting material was unstimulated CD4+ T cells sorted from spleen or lymph node cells, obtained before intestinal transplant. All receptors derive from a human donor who received an intestinal transplant.

This chain connects TRBV18 to TRBJ1-5; tentative D call: TRBD1 (6 bases). Trimming cost V 1 base and J 6 bases, with 13 bases left between them. Looked up from germline, CDR1 is KGHSH and CDR2 is LQKENI. The CDR3 runs to 15 residues. The CDR3 loop reads CASSPLAGESQPQHF. DNA for the CDR3: TGTGCCAGCTCACCACTGGCAGGGGAAAGTCAGCCCCAGCATTTT.

The J gene is TRBJ1-2, the V gene TRBV5-1; tentatively, D is TRBD1 (6 bases). Germline CDR1 SGHRS, CDR2 YFSETQ. Trimming took off 5 bases at V and 3 bases at J, with 14 bases between the two ends. CDR3 length equals 14 residues. The CDR3 nucleotides read TGCGCCAGCAGGAAAACGACAGGCGACTATGGCTACACCTTC. Its translation: CASRKTTGDYGYTF.

This clone was seen once. The chain employs TRBV19 and TRBJ1-2, with D unclear. V gave up 6 bases and J gave up 5 bases, with 19 bases separating them. Germline V gene sequence: CDR1 LNHDA, CDR2 SQIVND (reference sequence). The CDR3 length is 15 residues. The CDR3 DNA reads TGTGCCAGTAGCGCCCCGCCCGGGAATAATTATGGCTACACCTTC. Its protein product is CASSAPPGNNYGYTF.